A single sample gave rise to the 16 T cell receptor beta chains below, sequenced in a study of CXCR3-negative and CXCR3-positive naive CD8 T cells. Study observations and caveats: Naive CXCR3-positive cells had TRB CDR3s more hydrophobic than those of CXCR3-negative naive cells.

No antigen has been identified for these receptors. UMI-tagged TRB cDNA libraries were built via 5' RACE. TCRdb reanalyzed the 5' RACE reads and collapses them to one entry per CDR3 protein, without DNA. Recorded for this sample: some 110,000 distinct CDR3 sequences. Sample: naive CXCR3+ CD8+ T cells from blood. Sample subset: CD45RO-CCR7+CD27+CD95- naive CD8+ T cells expressing CXCR3 (TNR3+). Receptor source: a human donor in good health. Some clones in this sample may be carry-over from other donors' samples.

This rearrangement joins TRBV10-3 to TRBJ2-5; there is no DNA to check the TCRdb D call of TRBD1. Germline CDR1 ENHRY, CDR2 SYGVKD. The CDR3 is 13 amino acids. The CDR3 sequence: CACGDPHQETQYF.

The CDR3: CASSDTNTEAFF. The V call is TRBV2, the J call TRBJ1-1. Germline CDR1 and CDR2: SNHLY and FYNNEI. The CDR3 spans 12 residues.

The rearrangement uses TRBV11-3 and TRBJ1-2; the TRBD1 assignment by TCRdb is unverifiable without DNA. CDR1 and CDR2 from the germline V gene are SGHNT and YENEEA. The CDR3 runs 15 residues. CDR3 sequence reads: CASSANRDRGYGYTF.

This chain uses TRBV3-1 with TRBJ2-7; TCRdb indicates TRBD2, and absent DNA this call remains unverified. The CDR3 has 16 residues. Germline V gene sequence: CDR1 LGHDT, CDR2 YNNKEL (reference sequence). The CDR3 protein is CASSQVGRDSSYEQYF.

The V call is TRBV9, the J call TRBJ2-1. The CDR3 contains 13 residues. In germline, CDR1 is SGDLS, CDR2 YYNGEE. The CDR3 here is CASSVGTYNEQFF.

V usage is TRBV20-1 and J usage is TRBJ2-7; TCRdb indicates TRBD1, and absent DNA this call remains unverified. Germline assignment: CDR1 DFQATT and CDR2 SNEGSKA (reference sequence). This CDR3 is 11 amino acids long. The CDR3 region is CSAGQGYEQYF.

This chain links TRBV27 with TRBJ2-7; TCRdb's D call, TRBD2, is unchecked because there is no DNA. Germline assignment: CDR1 MNHEY and CDR2 SMNVEV (reference sequence). This CDR3 has 15 amino acids. CDR3 protein: CASSTSGGPIYEQYF.

This rearrangement joins TRBV9 to TRBJ2-3; TCRdb's D gene call, TRBD2, goes unchecked for lack of DNA. CDR1 and CDR2 from the germline V gene are SGDLS and YYNGEE. The CDR3 spans 13 residues. This CDR3 is CASSAGTSDTQYF. Together with reference TRBV9 and TRBJ2-3, the CDR3 gives the full variable domain: DSGVTQTPKHLITATGQRVTLRCSPRSGDLSVYWYQQSLDQGLQFLIQYYNGEERAKGNILERFSAQQFPDLHSELNLSSLELGDSALYFCASSAGTSDTQYFGPGTRLTVL.

The V and J genes are TRBV9 and TRBJ1-6. The germline V gene encodes CDR1 SGDLS and CDR2 YYNGEE. This CDR3 is built from 15 residues. CDR3 residues: CASSVGSGEGSPLHF.

The rearrangement links TRBV6-5 to TRBJ2-1. The CDR3 is 17 amino acids. Germline CDR1 is MNHEY and CDR2 is SVGAGI. The CDR3 region is CARTTETRRSSYNEQFF.

The chain couples TRBV7-9 to TRBJ2-1; TCRdb calls TRBD2, which cannot be checked without DNA. The CDR3 sequence is 17 residues long. CDR1 SEHNR and CDR2 FQNEAQ come from the germline V gene (reference sequence). CDR3 sequence: CASSFAPGTRGGNEQFF.

The chain has TRBV19 and TRBJ2-7; TCRdb's assignment of TRBD1 cannot be checked, as there is no DNA. The CDR3 is made up of 15 amino acids. CDR1 is LNHDA, CDR2 SQIVND, per germline (reference sequence). CDR3 in amino acids: CASSSSSTGGYEQYF.

The chain uses TRBV6-1 and TRBJ2-5; TCRdb's D gene call, TRBD2, goes unchecked for lack of DNA. This CDR3 contains 16 residues. Germline V gives CDR1 MNHNS, CDR2 SASEGT. The CDR3 reads CASSEEGVGNQETQYF.

This rearrangement joins TRBV29-1 to TRBJ1-5. Germline CDR1 reads SQVTM; CDR2 reads ANQGSEA. The CDR3 runs to 13 residues. Here the CDR3 reads CSGHHSLDQPQHF.

The chain couples TRBV10-1 to TRBJ2-7; checking the TCRdb D call of TRBD1 is not possible without DNA. Looked up from germline, CDR1 is WNHNN and CDR2 is SYGVQD (reference sequence). This CDR3 contains 13 residues. The CDR3 spells CASSDGTRNEQYF.

The chain is built from TRBV6-2 or TRBV6-3 and TRBJ2-3; TCRdb names TRBD1, which stays unverified in the absence of DNA. CDR1 and CDR2 (germline): MNHEY, SVGEGT. The CDR3 extends over 16 amino acids. The CDR3 spells CASSYGAGEGTDTQYF.